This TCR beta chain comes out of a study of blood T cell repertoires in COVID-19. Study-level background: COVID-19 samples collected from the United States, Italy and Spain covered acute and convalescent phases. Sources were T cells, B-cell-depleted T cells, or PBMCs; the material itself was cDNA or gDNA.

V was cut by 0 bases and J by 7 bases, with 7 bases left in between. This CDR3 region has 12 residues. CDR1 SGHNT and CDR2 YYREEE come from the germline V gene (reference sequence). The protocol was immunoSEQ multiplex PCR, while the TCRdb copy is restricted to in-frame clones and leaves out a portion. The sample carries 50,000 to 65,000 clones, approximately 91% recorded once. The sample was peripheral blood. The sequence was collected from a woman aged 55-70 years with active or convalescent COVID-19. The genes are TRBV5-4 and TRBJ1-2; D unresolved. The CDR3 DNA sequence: TGTGCCAGCAGCTTGGTTGCCGGTGGCTACACCTTC. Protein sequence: CASSLVAGGYTF.